A few counts support the clone carrying this TCR beta chain. Antigen unknown. Of the isolated RNA, all was reverse transcribed, and so the sequenced material was expressed TCRB transcripts. Only in-frame clones appear in the TCRdb table, and some are missing; sequencing was by immunoSEQ multiplex PCR. This sample has 95,000 to 150,000 clones; around 17% occur once, and the top ten carry approximately 2.3%. Trimming took 3 bases from V and 2 from J, leaving 10 bases between them. Germline V lookup: CDR1 PRHDT, CDR2 FYEKMQ (reference sequence). This CDR3 has 14 residues. The data belong to a study of beta chain features in type 1 diabetes. Findings and limits, study-wide: Researchers report that Type 1 diabetes patients had moderately but significantly shorter TCRB CDR3s across all four CD4+ subsets.

The sequence derives from a man aged 25 to 45 with type 1 diabetes. This chain uses TRBV13 with TRBJ2-5, with D uncertain. The sequencing input was central memory CD4+ T cells from blood. This CDR3 reads CASSFHGIQETQYF. CDR3 DNA: TGTGCCAGCAGCTTCCACGGAATTCAAGAGACCCAGTACTTC.